The 16 T cell receptor beta chains presented below share a single source sample, sequenced in a study of T cell responses to AZD1222 COVID-19 vaccine (dated by TCRdb to about 2021). The time point label here, explained by the study, means: baseline before first vaccination. The method behind the library was the immunoSEQ multiplex PCR assay. TCRdb stores this immuneACCESS table with in-frame sequences only. Part of the clones is absent; in the studies checked, under half of the shortfall reflects unresolved V genes, and no reason is known for the rest. In this sample the table shows over 130,000 clones, about 93% of which occur a single time. Around 1.3% of the sample lies in the top ten. Source: peripheral blood, taken on day 0 of AZD1222 vaccination. These receptor sequences come from an adult in good health.

The chain links TRBV6-5 to TRBJ1-5; 10 bases fit TRBD1. V was clipped by 6 bases and J by 6 bases; unmatched bases: 8. Germline V gene sequence: CDR1 MNHEY, CDR2 SVGAGI. The CDR3 length is 15 residues. The CDR3: CASSLTTGGGQPQHF. The DNA of the CDR3 is TGTGCCAGCAGCCTTACGACAGGGGGCGGTCAGCCCCAGCATTTT.

The genes are TRBV27 and TRBJ2-1; D is possibly TRBD2 (5 bases). This CDR3 has 16 amino acids. V dropped 5 bases and J dropped 4 bases, with 18 bases sitting between them. Germline V gene lookup returns CDR1 MNHEY and CDR2 SMNVEV (reference sequence). DNA of the CDR3: TGTGCCAGCAGTGTCGACCTGCTCCCGGGGTACAATGAGCAGTTCTTC. Translating it yields CASSVDLLPGYNEQFF.

The rearrangement links TRBV3-1 (or the pseudogene TRBV3-2) to TRBJ1-1, with D unclear. V was pared by 5 bases and J by 0 bases, with 10 bases between. Germline CDR1 is LGHDT and CDR2 is YNNKEL (reference sequence). This CDR3 is 14 amino acids long. In DNA, the CDR3 is TGTGCCAGCAGCTCGCAGGTGATGAACACTGAAGCTTTCTTT. It yields the protein CASSSQVMNTEAFF.

V gene TRBV12-3 or TRBV12-4 combines with J gene TRBJ1-1; D is ambiguous. This CDR3 comprises 12 residues. Trimming stripped 3 bases from V and 7 bases from J, with 9 bases between. The CDR3 bases are TGTGCCAGCAGTTTTGTCAGAGGTGAAGCTTTCTTT. This translates into CASSFVRGEAFF.

The chain is built from TRBV6-5 and TRBJ1-4; 10 nucleotides line up with TRBD1. This CDR3 has 13 amino acids. V shed 2 bases and J 10 bases; nucleotides not matched to a gene: 1. Per germline, CDR1 MNHEY and CDR2 SVGAGI. The CDR3 bases are TGTGCCAGCAGTTACGGACAGGGGGGAAAACTGTTTTTT. It encodes CASSYGQGGKLFF.

The chain combines TRBV6-4 with TRBJ2-1, with 13 nucleotides matching TRBD2. The V gene end was trimmed by 4 bases and the J gene end by 8 bases; junction bases not matched to a gene: 5. The CDR3 spans 15 residues. CDR1 is MRHNA, CDR2 SNTAGT, per germline. The CDR3 loop is CASSVRTSGSDEQFF. Here the CDR3 DNA reads TGTGCCAGCAGTGTTAGGACTAGCGGGAGCGATGAGCAGTTCTTC.

The V call is TRBV4-2, the J call TRBJ1-1; TRBD1 matches at 11 bases. With 4 bases clipped from V and 4 bases from J, the junction kept 8 bases outside the gene matches. Germline V CDR1 and CDR2: LGHNA, YNFKEQ. The CDR3 is 16 amino acids. The CDR3 region has the DNA TGTGCCAGCAGCCGGGGGGACAGGGGGACCCTCACTGAAGCTTTCTTT. Encoded protein: CASSRGDRGTLTEAFF.

The chain combines TRBV2 with TRBJ2-2, with TRBD2 matching over 12 bases. Germline V gene data show CDR1 as SNHLY and CDR2 as FYNNEI. CDR3 length equals 15 residues. J gave up 6 bases and V 5 bases, and 4 bases lay outside the gene matches. Written as DNA, the CDR3 is TGTGCCAGCAGTCGACTAGCGGGGGCCCCCGGGGAGCTGTTTTTT. Amino acid sequence: CASSRLAGAPGELFF.

The gene calls are TRBV19 and TRBJ2-2, with D possibly being TRBD1 or TRBD2 (5 bases each). Trimming removed 3 bases at V and 7 bases at J, with 15 bases between. The CDR3 consists of 15 residues. Looked up from germline, CDR1 is LNHDA and CDR2 is SQIVND (reference sequence). The CDR3 sequence is CASSIPAGSGGELFF. CDR3 bases: TGTGCCAGTAGTATTCCGGCAGGGAGTGGCGGGGAGCTGTTTTTT.

This clone came up once. The V call is TRBV9, the J call TRBJ2-3; 8 nucleotides agree with TRBD1. This CDR3 is built from 15 residues. After removal of 0 bases from V and 3 bases from J, the junction contained 3 bases not matched to a gene. Per the germline V gene, CDR1 is SGDLS and CDR2 is YYNGEE. The DNA of the CDR3 is TGTGCCAGCAGCGTAGGACAGGGGTGGACAGATACGCAGTATTTT. Translation: CASSVGQGWTDTQYF.

The CDR3 coding sequence is TGTGCCAGCAGCGCCAACCTGGGACTAGCGTCCCTCGAGCAGTACGTC. It encodes CASSANLGLASLEQYV. The V call is TRBV9, the J call TRBJ2-7; 10 bases align to TRBD2. The CDR3 runs 16 residues. Germline V lookup: CDR1 SGDLS, CDR2 YYNGEE. Germline trimming cut 3 bases from V and 6 bases from J; bases unmatched to any gene: 12.

This chain links TRBV25-1 with TRBJ1-1, with D hard to call. Germline CDR1 MGHDK, CDR2 SYGVNS. The CDR3 contains 12 residues. Trimming left V 8 bases short and J 3 bases short, with 10 bases between. The CDR3 reads CASRVADTEAFF. CDR3 DNA: TGTGCCAGCCGCGTCGCGGACACTGAAGCTTTCTTT.

This chain connects TRBV7-3 to TRBJ2-2; TRBD1 might be the D (5 bases). V dropped 6 bases and J dropped 6 bases, with 20 bases sitting between them. Per the germline V gene, CDR1 is SGHTA and CDR2 is FQGTGA. This CDR3 comprises 16 residues. CDR3 nucleotides: TGTGCCAGCAGAAGGAGCCCTGGGGCTCCCGCCGGGGAGCTGTTTTTT. As protein: CASRRSPGAPAGELFF. Using reference TRBV7-3 and TRBJ2-2 for the parts outside the CDR3, the full variable domain is GAGVSQTPSNKVTEKGKYVELRCDPISGHTALYWYRQSLGQGPEFLIYFQGTGAADDSGLPNDRFFAVRPEGSVSTLKIQRTERGDSAVYLCASRRSPGAPAGELFFGEGSRLTVL.

The J gene is TRBJ1-4, the V gene TRBV2; D unresolved. Germline V gene sequence: CDR1 SNHLY, CDR2 FYNNEI. The CDR3 extends over 12 amino acids. V was cut by 6 bases and J by 4 bases, with 6 bases left in between. The CDR3 region is CASRALNEKLFF. The CDR3 bases are TGTGCCAGCAGGGCCCTTAATGAAAAACTGTTTTTT.

The chain couples TRBV20-1 to TRBJ2-7; a possible D gene is TRBD2 (5 bases). In germline, CDR1 is DFQATT, CDR2 SNEGSKA (reference sequence). The V end was cut by 3 bases, the J end by 6 bases, with 24 bases between. The CDR3 runs to 16 residues. The CDR3 spells CSASPFEGYKVGEQYV. CDR3 DNA sequence: TGCAGTGCTAGTCCGTTTGAGGGCTACAAGGTTGGCGAGCAGTACGTC.

The rearrangement joins TRBV28 to TRBJ1-2; D is possibly TRBD1 (6 bases). Trimming left V 5 bases short and J 8 bases short, with 21 bases between. This CDR3 contains 15 residues. Per the germline V gene, CDR1 is MDHEN and CDR2 is SYDVKM. DNA for the CDR3: TGTGCCAGCAGTCTTACCGACGGGGGGCGTAGGGGCTACACCTTC. This encodes CASSLTDGGRRGYTF.